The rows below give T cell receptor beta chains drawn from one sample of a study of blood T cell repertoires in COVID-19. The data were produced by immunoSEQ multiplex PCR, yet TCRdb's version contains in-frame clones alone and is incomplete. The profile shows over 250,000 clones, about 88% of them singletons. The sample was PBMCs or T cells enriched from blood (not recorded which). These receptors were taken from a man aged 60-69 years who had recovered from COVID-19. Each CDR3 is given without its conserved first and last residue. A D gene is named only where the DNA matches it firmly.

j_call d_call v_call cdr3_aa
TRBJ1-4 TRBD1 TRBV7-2 ASSIDRGREKLF
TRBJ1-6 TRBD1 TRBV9 ASSVEGTENSPLH
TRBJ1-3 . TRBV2 ASSVVTGSGNTIY
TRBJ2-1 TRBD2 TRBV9 ASSVEGLASNEQF
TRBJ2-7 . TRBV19 ASSPTNRGGDEQY
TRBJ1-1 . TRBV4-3 ASSLGRSNTEAF
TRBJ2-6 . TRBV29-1 SVEGQTLSGANVLT
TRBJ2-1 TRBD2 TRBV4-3 ASSPNSGGGYNEQF
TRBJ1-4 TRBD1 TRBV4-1 ASSRLTGQGEKLL
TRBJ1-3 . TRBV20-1 SQNRGNTIY
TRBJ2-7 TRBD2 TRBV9 ASSVGPGTSEVHEQY
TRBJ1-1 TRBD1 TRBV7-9 ASGTGRDTEAF
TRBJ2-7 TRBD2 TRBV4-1 ASSQTGGIYEQY
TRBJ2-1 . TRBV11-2 ASSLGLDDEQF
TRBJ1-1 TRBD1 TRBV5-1 ASRPLVGTGSTEAF
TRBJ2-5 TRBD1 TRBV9 ASSTTGRGRLETQY
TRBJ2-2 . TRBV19 ASMVWTGIGTGELF
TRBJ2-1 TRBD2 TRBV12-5 ASGLAPTPSGREIGDEQF
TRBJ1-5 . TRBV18 ASSRGNQPQH
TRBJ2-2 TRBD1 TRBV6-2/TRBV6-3 ASSYSLGQGLNTGELF